This is a list of T cell receptor beta chains from one sample in a study of beta chain features in type 1 diabetes. Profiling relied on immunoSEQ multiplex PCR, and the TCRdb table lists in-frame clones only, not all of them. Among approximately 250,000 clones listed, over 9.5% were seen once. The sample taken for sequencing was naive CD4+ T cells from blood. These receptors all come from a young woman in good health. Each CDR3 is given with its conserved first and last residue. Fields, in order: CDR3 protein, CDR3 DNA, clone size, D gene, CDR3 length, J gene, V gene. The D gene is left open where the match is weak. Clone sizes are given selectively: once, few, many, or a class where the clone is expanded.

CDR3aa: CASSDRGTGELFF
CDR3nt: TGTGCCAGTAGTGACAGGGGAACCGGGGAGCTGTTTTTT
abundance: few
d_gene: TRBD1
len: 13
j_gene: TRBJ2-2
v_gene: TRBV19

CDR3aa: CASSEFRDRGSPNYGYTF
CDR3nt: TGTGCCAGCAGCGAATTCCGGGACAGGGGATCCCCTAACTATGGCTACACCTTC
abundance: few
d_gene: TRBD1
len: 18
j_gene: TRBJ1-2
v_gene: TRBV6-1

CDR3aa: CASSLDWSDEQFF
CDR3nt: TGTGCCAGCAGCTTGGACTGGAGCGATGAGCAGTTCTTC
abundance: .
d_gene: .
len: 13
j_gene: TRBJ2-1
v_gene: TRBV5-6

CDR3aa: CASTDRNTGELFF
CDR3nt: TGCGCCAGCACCGACAGGAACACCGGGGAGCTGTTTTTT
abundance: few
d_gene: .
len: 13
j_gene: TRBJ2-2
v_gene: TRBV5-1

CDR3aa: CASSRTVTSGSYEQYF
CDR3nt: TGTGCCAGTAGTAGAACCGTGACTAGCGGGAGCTACGAGCAGTACTTC
abundance: few
d_gene: TRBD2
len: 16
j_gene: TRBJ2-7
v_gene: TRBV19

CDR3aa: CASSQDQASGSYNEQFF
CDR3nt: TGTGCCAGCAGCCAAGATCAGGCTAGCGGCTCCTACAATGAGCAGTTCTTC
abundance: few
d_gene: TRBD2
len: 17
j_gene: TRBJ2-1
v_gene: TRBV4-2

CDR3aa: CASRGQGGGTQYF
CDR3nt: TGTGCCAGCAGAGGACAGGGCGGGGGGACCCAGTACTTC
abundance: .
d_gene: .
len: 13
j_gene: TRBJ2-5
v_gene: TRBV6-5

CDR3aa: CASSWGTPMNTEAFF
CDR3nt: TGCGCCAGCAGCTGGGGGACACCCATGAACACTGAAGCTTTCTTT
abundance: .
d_gene: .
len: 15
j_gene: TRBJ1-1
v_gene: TRBV5-1

CDR3aa: CASSILLANSYIGELFF
CDR3nt: TGTGCCAGTAGTATTCTACTAGCGAATTCATACATCGGGGAGCTGTTTTTT
abundance: .
d_gene: TRBD2
len: 17
j_gene: TRBJ2-2
v_gene: TRBV19

CDR3aa: CASSLRRDNEQFF
CDR3nt: TGTGCCAGCAGCTTACGACGGGACAATGAGCAGTTCTTC
abundance: few
d_gene: .
len: 13
j_gene: TRBJ2-1
v_gene: TRBV7-3

CDR3aa: CASSLDRKTTDTQYF
CDR3nt: TGTGCCAGCAGCTTAGACCGAAAGACTACAGATACGCAGTATTTT
abundance: many
d_gene: .
len: 15
j_gene: TRBJ2-3
v_gene: TRBV7-2

CDR3aa: CASSLGRDIAPLQETQYF
CDR3nt: TGCGCCAGCAGCTTGGGTAGGGACATCGCGCCCCTTCAAGAGACCCAGTACTTC
abundance: few
d_gene: .
len: 18
j_gene: TRBJ2-5
v_gene: TRBV5-1

CDR3aa: CASARAETQYF
CDR3nt: TGTGCCAGTGCCAGGGCAGAGACCCAGTACTTC
abundance: few
d_gene: .
len: 11
j_gene: TRBJ2-5
v_gene: TRBV19

CDR3aa: CASSLTGGLDTEAFF
CDR3nt: TGCGCCAGCAGCTTGACAGGGGGCCTTGACACTGAAGCTTTCTTT
abundance: few
d_gene: TRBD1
len: 15
j_gene: TRBJ1-1
v_gene: TRBV5-1

CDR3aa: CAISEQGYEQYF
CDR3nt: TGTGCCATCAGTGAGCAGGGATACGAGCAGTACTTC
abundance: few
d_gene: .
len: 12
j_gene: TRBJ2-7
v_gene: TRBV10-3

CDR3aa: CASSLVPTSGSGAYNEQFF
CDR3nt: TGCGCCAGCAGCTTGGTGCCGACTAGCGGGAGCGGAGCCTACAATGAGCAGTTCTTC
abundance: few
d_gene: TRBD2
len: 19
j_gene: TRBJ2-1
v_gene: TRBV5-1

CDR3aa: CASSLPFGEQFF
CDR3nt: TGTGCCAGCAGCTTACCCTTCGGGGAGCAGTTCTTC
abundance: .
d_gene: .
len: 12
j_gene: TRBJ2-1
v_gene: TRBV7-9

CDR3aa: CASSAPPDRSWEQYF
CDR3nt: TGTGCCAGTAGTGCCCCCCCCGACAGATCCTGGGAGCAGTACTTC
abundance: .
d_gene: .
len: 15
j_gene: TRBJ2-7
v_gene: TRBV19

CDR3aa: CASRDAGGPDTQYF
CDR3nt: TGTGCCAGCAGAGATGCGGGGGGGCCAGATACGCAGTATTTT
abundance: few
d_gene: TRBD2
len: 14
j_gene: TRBJ2-3
v_gene: TRBV7-2

CDR3aa: CASSEGGDYGYTF
CDR3nt: TGTGCCAGCAGTGAGGGGGGAGACTATGGCTACACCTTC
abundance: few
d_gene: .
len: 13
j_gene: TRBJ1-2
v_gene: TRBV2

CDR3aa: CASSPTYRGQRNYGYTF
CDR3nt: TGTGCCAGCAGCCCGACTTACAGGGGGCAACGAAACTATGGCTACACCTTC
abundance: .
d_gene: TRBD1
len: 17
j_gene: TRBJ1-2
v_gene: TRBV2

CDR3aa: CASSLPTARSGNTIYF
CDR3nt: TGTGCCAGCAGCTTACCCACAGCACGATCTGGAAACACCATATATTTT
abundance: few
d_gene: .
len: 16
j_gene: TRBJ1-3
v_gene: TRBV7-8

CDR3aa: CASSQTGEAGYTF
CDR3nt: TGCGCCAGCAGCCAGACAGGGGAGGCTGGCTACACCTTC
abundance: .
d_gene: TRBD1
len: 13
j_gene: TRBJ1-2
v_gene: TRBV5-1

CDR3aa: CAFTQGAGTEAFF
CDR3nt: TGTGCCTTCACACAGGGGGCGGGAACTGAAGCTTTCTTT
abundance: few
d_gene: TRBD1
len: 13
j_gene: TRBJ1-1
v_gene: TRBV30

CDR3aa: CATSRAGGVYNEQFF
CDR3nt: TGTGCCACCAGCAGAGCCGGAGGGGTTTACAATGAGCAGTTCTTC
abundance: few
d_gene: .
len: 15
j_gene: TRBJ2-1
v_gene: TRBV15

CDR3aa: CASTLHNEQFF
CDR3nt: TGCGCCAGCACCCTCCACAATGAGCAGTTCTTC
abundance: many
d_gene: .
len: 11
j_gene: TRBJ2-1
v_gene: TRBV4-1

CDR3aa: CASSPAGQGNEQFF
CDR3nt: TGTGCCAGCAGCCCCGCTGGACAGGGTAATGAGCAGTTCTTC
abundance: few
d_gene: TRBD1
len: 14
j_gene: TRBJ2-1
v_gene: TRBV7-3

CDR3aa: CASSLGQGGGRYNEQFF
CDR3nt: TGTGCCAGCAGCTTGGGACAGGGGGGCGGTCGCTACAATGAGCAGTTCTTC
abundance: once
d_gene: TRBD1
len: 17
j_gene: TRBJ2-1
v_gene: TRBV5-4

CDR3aa: CASSGVRDGAFYEQYF
CDR3nt: TGTGCCAGCAGCGGGGTGCGGGACGGCGCTTTCTACGAGCAGTACTTC
abundance: few
d_gene: .
len: 16
j_gene: TRBJ2-7
v_gene: TRBV7-9

CDR3aa: CASSSARVSGANVLTF
CDR3nt: TGTGCCAGCAGCTCTGCCCGGGTCTCTGGGGCCAACGTCCTGACTTTC
abundance: few
d_gene: .
len: 16
j_gene: TRBJ2-6
v_gene: TRBV7-9

CDR3aa: CASGQPSSYEQYF
CDR3nt: TGCGCCAGCGGCCAACCTAGCTCCTACGAGCAGTACTTC
abundance: .
d_gene: .
len: 13
j_gene: TRBJ2-7
v_gene: TRBV5-1

CDR3aa: CASMPYGTGVVTGTGELFF
CDR3nt: TGTGCCAGCATGCCCTACGGGACAGGGGTGGTCACGGGGACCGGGGAGCTGTTTTTT
abundance: .
d_gene: TRBD1
len: 19
j_gene: TRBJ2-2
v_gene: TRBV28

CDR3aa: CAWSVRGPDEQYF
CDR3nt: TGTGCCTGGAGTGTACGCGGTCCAGACGAGCAGTACTTC
abundance: many
d_gene: .
len: 13
j_gene: TRBJ2-7
v_gene: TRBV30

CDR3aa: CASSQGLAGSDTQYF
CDR3nt: TGTGCCAGCAGCCAAGGCCTAGCGGGCTCCGATACGCAGTATTTT
abundance: .
d_gene: TRBD2
len: 15
j_gene: TRBJ2-3
v_gene: TRBV4-2

CDR3aa: CATYTRGGQETQYF
CDR3nt: TGTGCCACCTACACAAGGGGTGGCCAAGAGACCCAGTACTTC
abundance: .
d_gene: .
len: 14
j_gene: TRBJ2-5
v_gene: TRBV6-5